The source of this T cell receptor beta chain is a study of cytomegalovirus exposure and HLA in healthy donors. PCR employed 60 Vbeta and 13 Jbeta primers. The repertoire was sequenced with immunoSEQ multiplex PCR; TCRdb's copy has only in-frame clones and lacks some. The sample contains around 110,000 clones, 81% of which appear only once. Trimming stripped 0 bases from V and 6 bases from J, with 23 bases between. This CDR3 spans 19 amino acids. Germline V gene sequence: CDR1 LGHNA, CDR2 YNFKEQ. The TCR comes from a woman aged 30 to 39 in good health and CMV-seronegative. The sequenced sample consisted of PBMCs. The chain links TRBV4-2 to TRBJ1-4; perhaps TRBD1 as D (6 bases). CDR3 bases: TGTGCCAGCAGCCAAGATGGGGGGGGCATCCTACAAGGCTATGAAAAACTGTTTTTT. This sequence encodes CASSQDGGGILQGYEKLFF.